This passage covers 27 T cell receptor beta chains from one sample sequenced in a study of OX40 agonist ivuxolimab in advanced cancers. Profiling relied on immunoSEQ multiplex PCR, and the TCRdb table lists in-frame clones only, not all of them. The sample shows roughly 90,000 clones, roughly 89% of them seen only once. The sequenced sample was CD4+ or CD8+ T cells sorted from blood, obtained in a trial of the OX40 agonist ivuxolimab. These receptors all come from an adult with an advanced solid tumor such as melanoma, head and neck, liver or kidney cancer.

On this clone itself: One end of the junction does not line up with germline, which may come from a read error. The chain combines TRBV6-1 with TRBJ1-2; possible D gene TRBD1, 6 bases. CDR3 length: 14 amino acids. From germline, CDR1 is MNHNS and CDR2 SASEGT. CDR3 region: CASSEGTANYGCTF. Here the CDR3 DNA reads TGTGCCAGCAGTGAAGGGACAGCTAACTATGGCTGCACCTTC.

This chain joins TRBV7-8 and TRBJ1-2; D is unresolved. CDR1 is SGHVS, CDR2 FQNEAQ, per germline. Trimming cost V 1 base and J 0 bases, with 6 bases left between them. This CDR3 comprises 14 residues. CDR3 residues: CASSLVSTNYGYTF. The CDR3 DNA follows: TGTGCCAGCAGCTTAGTATCTACTAACTATGGCTACACCTTC.

The chain carries TRBV28 and TRBJ2-1, with TRBD2 matching 12 bases. The CDR3 covers 15 residues. V was clipped by 5 bases and J by 6 bases; unmatched bases: 5. CDR1 is MDHEN, CDR2 SYDVKM, per germline. CDR3 residues: CASSAGTSGFNEQFF. In nucleotides, the CDR3 is TGTGCCAGCAGTGCCGGGACTAGCGGGTTCAATGAGCAGTTCTTC.

This chain links TRBV21-1 with TRBJ1-1. TRBV21-1 is given as a pseudogene. CDR3 length: 13 amino acids. CDR3 residues: CARHRWDLTEAFF. DNA for the CDR3: TGTGCCCGCCATAGATGGGACCTCACTGAAGCTTTCTTT.

The chain recombines TRBV5-4 with TRBJ1-2, with D possibly matching TRBD1 (5 bases). CDR1 is SGHNT, CDR2 YYREEE, per germline (reference sequence). The CDR3 runs to 15 residues. V was pared by 4 bases and J by 3 bases, with 16 bases between. CDR3 bases: TGTGCCAGCAGCCAACCGGGACGGCCCGACTATGGCTACACCTTC. Residues: CASSQPGRPDYGYTF.

The V call is TRBV19, the J call TRBJ1-2; D is unclear. The germline V gene has CDR1 LNHDA and CDR2 SQIVND (reference sequence). Between the trimmed V and J ends, which lost 6 bases and 7 bases, there was a span of 15 bases. This CDR3 spans 13 amino acids. The chain's CDR3 is CASSPSVYAGYTF. DNA of the CDR3: TGTGCCAGTAGCCCCTCTGTATATGCTGGCTACACCTTC.

V is TRBV7-2 and J is TRBJ2-7; D is possibly TRBD2 (6 bases). The CDR3 is made up of 15 amino acids. Germline V gives CDR1 SGHTA, CDR2 FQGNSA. Trimming cost V 0 bases and J 7 bases, with 16 bases left between them. The CDR3 region is CASSLAGGQLSEQYF. CDR3 nucleotide sequence: TGTGCCAGCAGCTTAGCGGGAGGCCAGCTTTCTGAGCAGTACTTC.

Here the CDR3 reads CASSIAAGSGGDTQYF. Written as DNA, the CDR3 is TGTGCCAGTAGTATCGCTGCCGGGAGCGGGGGAGATACGCAGTATTTT. The chain has TRBV19 and TRBJ2-3, with 8 bases matching TRBD2. CDR3 length: 16 residues. Unmatched junction bases numbered 10, after V lost 3 bases and J lost 5 bases. Germline CDR1 reads LNHDA; CDR2 reads SQIVND (reference sequence). Full variable domain (rest looked up from reference TRBV19 and TRBJ2-3): DGGITQSPKYLFRKEGQNVTLSCEQNLNHDAMYWYRQDPGQGLRLIYYSQIVNDFQKGDIAEGYSVSREKKESFPLTVTSAQKNPTAFYLCASSIAAGSGGDTQYFGPGTRLTVL.

The chain employs TRBV5-4 and TRBJ2-3, with D possibly matching TRBD2 (6 bases). Between the trimmed V and J ends, which lost 2 bases and 1 base, there was a span of 8 bases. The CDR3 has 14 residues. Germline CDR1 reads SGHNT; CDR2 reads YYREEE (reference sequence). The CDR3 DNA sequence: TGTGCCAGCAGCTTCGCGGGACGCACAGATACGCAGTATTTT. Translating it yields CASSFAGRTDTQYF.

The chain uses TRBV6-1 and TRBJ2-7; maybe TRBD2 (6 bases). Germline CDR1 and CDR2: MNHNS and SASEGT. V dropped 5 bases and J dropped 0 bases, with 14 bases sitting between them. The CDR3 is made up of 15 amino acids. The CDR3 spells CASSLMREPSYEQYF. In DNA form, the CDR3 reads TGTGCCAGCAGTCTAATGCGGGAACCCTCCTACGAGCAGTACTTC.

This clone has just a few counts. The chain links TRBV30 to TRBJ1-1, with D possibly being TRBD1 (5 bases). Germline V gene lookup returns CDR1 GTSNPN and CDR2 SVGIG (reference sequence). V lost 8 bases and J 11 bases, leaving 24 bases between the germline ends. The CDR3 has 13 residues. CDR3 sequence reads: CALVKGRGRKAFF. CDR3 nucleotides: TGTGCCCTTGTAAAGGGGAGAGGGCGAAAGGCTTTCTTT.

The chain combines TRBV28 with TRBJ1-5; no definite D call. Trimming left V 5 bases short and J 4 bases short, with 12 bases between. The CDR3 consists of 14 residues. Germline loops: CDR1 MDHEN, CDR2 SYDVKM. CDR3 coding DNA: TGTGCCAGCAGTCTCGGGCCGGGGAATCAGCCCCAGCATTTT. It translates to CASSLGPGNQPQHF.

J is TRBJ2-5 and V is TRBV18, with D possibly being TRBD1 (5 bases). CDR1 KGHSH and CDR2 LQKENI come from the germline V gene. Trimming took off 5 bases at V and 6 bases at J, with 16 bases between the two ends. This CDR3 region has 14 residues. CDR3 sequence: CASSRLGAEQTQYF. The CDR3 nucleotides are TGTGCCAGCTCAAGGCTAGGGGCTGAGCAGACCCAGTACTTC.

The V and J genes are TRBV19 and TRBJ2-1; D is possibly TRBD2 (7 bases). The CDR3 has 19 residues. Trimming removed 5 bases from V and 4 bases from J, with 27 bases in between. The germline V gene encodes CDR1 LNHDA and CDR2 SQIVND (reference sequence). CDR3: CASSASGGLGREFYNEQFF. The CDR3 region has the DNA TGTGCCAGTAGTGCCAGTGGGGGGCTGGGGCGGGAGTTTTACAATGAGCAGTTCTTC.

The genes are TRBV9 and TRBJ1-2, with a tentative D call TRBD1 (5 bases). CDR3 length equals 14 residues. Germline-derived CDR1 and CDR2 are SGDLS and YYNGEE. V was pared by 4 bases and J by 0 bases, with 10 bases between. CDR3 sequence: CASSSQGPNYGYTF. The CDR3 nucleotides read TGTGCCAGCAGCTCCCAGGGACCTAACTATGGCTACACCTTC.

J is TRBJ1-2 and V is TRBV4-3, with TRBD1 as a possible D gene (5 bases). V shed 4 bases and J shed 2 bases, with 14 bases lying between them. CDR3 length: 15 amino acids. Germline V CDR1 and CDR2: LGHNA, YSLEER. In DNA form, the CDR3 reads TGCGCCAGCAGCCGGGACTCGGTGTCCAACTATGGCTACACCTTC. It yields the protein CASSRDSVSNYGYTF.

CDR3 residues: CASSPRTQKDTQYF. The CDR3 coding sequence is TGTGCCAGCAGCCCCCGGACTCAAAAGGATACGCAGTATTTT. The gene calls are TRBV9 and TRBJ2-3, with a tentative D call TRBD2 (5 bases). The CDR3 sequence is 14 residues long. In germline, CDR1 is SGDLS, CDR2 YYNGEE. Trimming removed 4 bases from V and 6 bases from J, with 15 bases in between.

The V gene is TRBV6-1, the J gene TRBJ1-6, with 11 bases aligning to TRBD1. The J segment lost 7 bases and the V segment lost 3 bases, leaving 11 bases of the junction unmatched. Germline CDR1 is MNHNS and CDR2 is SASEGT. This CDR3 comprises 18 residues. In DNA form, the CDR3 reads TGTGCCAGCAGTGAGCAACCTCGGGACAGGGGGTGGAATTCACCCCTCCACTTT. Residues: CASSEQPRDRGWNSPLHF.

The gene calls are TRBV28 and TRBJ2-4, with D hard to call. This CDR3 is 17 amino acids long. Trimming removed 8 bases at V and 1 base at J, with 21 bases between. Germline CDR1 is MDHEN and CDR2 is SYDVKM. The CDR3 coding sequence is TGTGCCAGCCACCCGAATCCGGGTACGTTGGCCAAAAACATTCAGTACTTC. Protein: CASHPNPGTLAKNIQYF. The full variable domain, in which reference TRBV28 and TRBJ2-4 provide the parts outside the CDR3, is DVKVTQSSRYLVKRTGEKVFLECVQDMDHENMFWYRQDPGLGLRLIYFSYDVKMKEKGDIPEGYSVSREKKERFSLILESASTNQTSMYLCASHPNPGTLAKNIQYFGAGTRLSVL.

The chain employs TRBV7-9 and TRBJ2-5; 10 bases map to TRBD1. Unmatched junction bases numbered 8, after V lost 5 bases and J lost 5 bases. CDR1 and CDR2 from the germline V gene are SEHNR and FQNEAQ (reference sequence). The CDR3 covers 15 residues. The CDR3 reads CASSGTGAYGETQYF. The CDR3 nucleotides are TGTGCCAGCAGCGGGACAGGGGCGTACGGGGAGACCCAGTACTTC.

The CDR3 DNA sequence: TGCGCCAGCAGCCAAGCCTCGACAGGACCTATCTATGGCTACACCTTC. It encodes CASSQASTGPIYGYTF. The rearrangement links TRBV4-1 to TRBJ1-2; the D gene is possibly TRBD1 (6 bases). CDR3 length equals 16 residues. Germline V gives CDR1 MGHRA, CDR2 YSYEKL. Trimming removed 1 base from V and 4 bases from J, with 16 bases in between.

V gene TRBV7-2 combines with J gene TRBJ1-3; D ambiguous. Per the germline V gene, CDR1 is SGHTA and CDR2 is FQGNSA. V lost 7 bases, J lost 4 bases, and 11 bases lay in between. The CDR3 runs 13 residues. CDR3 amino acids: CASTRRMGNTIYF. DNA for the CDR3: TGTGCCAGCACCAGAAGAATGGGAAACACCATATATTTT.

The CDR3 DNA sequence: TGTGCCAGCAGCTTGGCAGACGCCTACGAGCAGTACTTC. It yields the protein CASSLADAYEQYF. J is TRBJ2-7 and V is TRBV7-3; no clear D. CDR1 is SGHTA, CDR2 FQGTGA, per germline. The CDR3 is 13 residues long. V was pared by 3 bases and J by 2 bases, with 8 bases between.

The V and J genes are TRBV11-2 and TRBJ2-2; the D call may be TRBD1 or TRBD2 (5 bases each). Germline loops: CDR1 SGHAT, CDR2 FQNNGV. The CDR3 extends over 16 amino acids. Trimming took off 3 bases at V and 5 bases at J, with 16 bases between the two ends. The CDR3 loop reads CASSFIAYRRTGELFF. In DNA form, the CDR3 reads TGTGCCAGCAGCTTTATAGCGTACAGGAGGACCGGGGAGCTGTTTTTT.

The chain employs TRBV6-5 and TRBJ1-1, with D tentatively TRBD1 (5 bases). The V end was cut by 7 bases, the J end by 5 bases, with 11 bases between. CDR1 is MNHEY and CDR2 is SVGAGI in the germline V gene. The CDR3 spans 12 residues. The CDR3 DNA is TGTGCCAGCACCCGGGGGGATACTGAAGCTTTCTTT. As protein: CASTRGDTEAFF.

The chain has TRBV27 and TRBJ1-3, with a weak D call TRBD1 (6 bases). Trimming took off 5 bases at V and 4 bases at J, with 15 bases between the two ends. The CDR3 spans 15 residues. Germline lookup yields CDR1 MNHEY and CDR2 SMNVEV (reference sequence). CDR3 in amino acids: CASSPFTGPGNTIYF. The CDR3 DNA sequence: TGTGCCAGCAGTCCATTTACAGGGCCAGGAAACACCATATATTTT.

This chain joins TRBV27 and TRBJ2-3; 13 nucleotides match TRBD2. The CDR3 runs 17 residues. Unmatched junction bases numbered 5, after V lost 1 base and J lost 4 bases. Looked up from germline, CDR1 is MNHEY and CDR2 is SMNVEV (reference sequence). The CDR3: CASSLLGGLAGADTQYF. CDR3 coding DNA: TGTGCCAGCAGTTTATTAGGAGGACTAGCGGGAGCAGATACGCAGTATTTT.